This T cell receptor (beta chain) was observed in a study of cytomegalovirus exposure and HLA in healthy donors. Germline V lookup: CDR1 SGHRS, CDR2 YFSETQ. CDR3 size: 16 residues. Trimming took off 0 bases at V and 3 bases at J, with 14 bases between the two ends. A note on this clone: Its antigen remains unidentified.

Points from the study as a whole: In a later analysis, at a false discovery rate of 0.05, roughly 17,000 TCR beta sequences matched HLA alleles. Versus the 666-donor mean, an Asian-associated ancestry cluster reportedly showed fewer N-insertions in a later analysis. It was confirmed in vitro that three of the CMV-associated chains were specific for CMV antigens.

The PCR ran on 60 Vbeta and 13 Jbeta primers. TCRdb's copy holds only in-frame clones and misses some; the assay was immunoSEQ multiplex PCR. The profile covers 150,000 to 200,000 clones, with roughly 77% appearing a single time and about 4.5% taken by the ten largest. The sequencing input was PBMCs. The clonotype was recovered from a man aged 18 to 30 in good health and CMV-seropositive. The V gene is TRBV5-1, the J gene TRBJ2-3, with D perhaps TRBD1 (7 bases). Written as DNA, the CDR3 is TGCGCCAGCAGCTTGGCTGGAGGGGGCAAAACAGATACGCAGTATTTT. Residues: CASSLAGGGKTDTQYF. Supplemented by reference TRBV5-1 and TRBJ2-3, the full variable domain reads KAGVTQTPRYLIKTRGQQVTLSCSPISGHRSVSWYQQTPGQGLQFLFEYFSETQRNKGNFPGRFSGRQFSNSRSEMNVSTLELGDSALYLCASSLAGGGKTDTQYFGPGTRLTVL.